A single T cell receptor (beta chain) is shown here with its context. The antigen remains unidentified. TCRdb's copy holds only in-frame clones and misses some; the assay was immunoSEQ multiplex PCR. The table lists 300,000 to 350,000 clones, about nine tenths of them singletons. Treatment here: approximately 18 received Ad26.COV2.S at low or high dose, single or two shots; five or six received placebo; per-sample allocation not given. At day 63 after the first vaccine or placebo injection, samples were drawn. Donor was an adult aged 18-55 years in Boston. The data were taken from a study of Ad26.COV2.S vaccination and SARS-CoV-2 variants. Per the germline V gene, CDR1 is SNHLY and CDR2 is FYNNEI. Trimming shortened V by 6 bases and J by 2 bases, and 8 bases separated the two germline ends. CDR3 length: 12 residues. Study observations and caveats: Whether participants received vaccine or placebo, their non-spike TCR breadth was similar.

This TCR was sampled from a person between 18 and 65 years old who received the Ad26.COV2.S COVID-19 vaccine or a placebo. The chain is built from TRBV2 and TRBJ2-7, with D unresolved. Here the sequenced sample was peripheral blood, taken in a trial of Ad26.COV2.S vaccine versus placebo. The CDR3 DNA sequence: TGTGCCAGCAGACCTAGGCCCTACGAGCAGTACTTC. It specifies CASRPRPYEQYF.